A single sample is the source of the 18 T cell receptor beta chains below, sequenced in a study of CD8+ T cells in alopecia areata. Following RNA extraction, reverse transcription yielded cDNA that acted as the sequencing template. Profiled with immunoSEQ multiplex PCR; TCRdb holds only in-frame clones, not every one. The sample contains about 110,000 clones, about 50% of which appear only once. Sequenced material: NKG2D-low CD8+ T cells sorted from blood. Receptors originate from a human donor with alopecia areata.

The CDR3 protein is CASSLVSRSETQYF. DNA for the CDR3: TGTGCCAGCAGCTTAGTATCTAGGTCGGAGACCCAGTACTTC. This sequence joins TRBV7-9 and TRBJ2-5; D remains ambiguous. This CDR3 is 14 amino acids long. V dropped 1 base and J dropped 5 bases, with 11 bases sitting between them. Looked up from germline, CDR1 is SEHNR and CDR2 is FQNEAQ (reference sequence).

By sample share, this clone is hyperexpanded. Other DNA variants within this sample encode the same CDR3. The CDR3 region is CASSGGTNGNTIYF. The CDR3 DNA is TGCGCCAGCAGCGGGGGGACAAACGGAAACACCATATATTTT. V gene TRBV5-1 combines with J gene TRBJ1-3; D might be TRBD1 (6 bases). The CDR3 spans 14 residues. The V gene's germline CDR1 is SGHRS and CDR2 YFSETQ. Deletions cut 4 bases from V and 4 bases from J, with 12 bases between.

This chain joins TRBV7-8 and TRBJ2-7; maybe TRBD2 (5 bases). V gave up 1 base and J gave up 5 bases, with 9 bases separating them. Germline CDR1 SGHVS, CDR2 FQNEAQ. The CDR3 is 13 residues long. The CDR3 sequence: CASSLVLRDEQYF. The CDR3 DNA sequence: TGTGCCAGCAGCTTAGTATTGAGGGACGAGCAGTACTTC.

In its sample, this clone was seen many times. V and J are TRBV5-1 and TRBJ2-3; 11 bases align to TRBD1. CDR1 and CDR2 from the germline V gene are SGHRS and YFSETQ. The junction had 1 base not matched to a gene; V was cut back by 0 bases and J by 4 bases. The CDR3 length is 15 residues. This CDR3 is CASSLEGQGADTQYF. CDR3 sequence (DNA): TGCGCCAGCAGCTTGGAGGGACAGGGGGCAGATACGCAGTATTTT.

The V gene is TRBV5-1, the J gene TRBJ2-1; possible D gene TRBD2, 6 bases. Germline V gives CDR1 SGHRS, CDR2 YFSETQ. This CDR3 has 14 amino acids. V shed 5 bases and J shed 6 bases, with 15 bases lying between them. The CDR3 DNA is TGCGCCAGCAGACTACCGGGAGTCGGCAATGAGCAGTTCTTC. Translated, it gives CASRLPGVGNEQFF. Using reference TRBV5-1 and TRBJ2-1 for the parts outside the CDR3, the full variable domain is KAGVTQTPRYLIKTRGQQVTLSCSPISGHRSVSWYQQTPGQGLQFLFEYFSETQRNKGNFPGRFSGRQFSNSRSEMNVSTLELGDSALYLCASRLPGVGNEQFFGPGTRLTVL.

This clone turned up a few times. The chain links TRBV7-9 to TRBJ2-7; 14 nucleotides agree with TRBD2. J lost 1 base, V lost 5 bases, and 1 base had no gene match. CDR1 and CDR2 (germline): SEHNR, FQNEAQ (reference sequence). The CDR3 loop spans 15 amino acids. CDR3: CASSGTSGRSYEQYF. The CDR3 region has the DNA TGTGCCAGCAGCGGGACTAGCGGGAGATCCTACGAGCAGTACTTC.

The V gene is TRBV5-1, the J gene TRBJ2-5; 8 bases are a match to TRBD1. V shed 2 bases and J 4 bases; nucleotides not matched to a gene: 7. This CDR3 is 15 amino acids long. The germline V gene has CDR1 SGHRS and CDR2 YFSETQ. The CDR3 loop is CASSFTDRGAETQYF. The CDR3 coding sequence is TGCGCCAGCAGCTTTACCGACAGGGGAGCAGAGACCCAGTACTTC. Using reference TRBV5-1 and TRBJ2-5 for the parts outside the CDR3, the full variable domain is KAGVTQTPRYLIKTRGQQVTLSCSPISGHRSVSWYQQTPGQGLQFLFEYFSETQRNKGNFPGRFSGRQFSNSRSEMNVSTLELGDSALYLCASSFTDRGAETQYFGPGTRLLVL.

The chain has TRBV10-3 and TRBJ2-2; 10 bases fit TRBD2. J was trimmed by 9 bases and V by 7 bases; bases with no gene match: 14. CDR1 and CDR2 from the germline V gene are ENHRY and SYGVKD. The CDR3 has 16 amino acids. CDR3 protein: CAITPDTSGTGRELFF. CDR3 DNA: TGTGCCATCACTCCTGATACTAGCGGGACTGGTAGGGAGCTGTTTTTT.

The J gene is TRBJ2-1, the V gene TRBV7-3, with a weak D call TRBD2 (6 bases). Germline V gives CDR1 SGHTA, CDR2 FQGTGA. The CDR3 runs 15 residues. V gave up 0 bases and J gave up 0 bases, with 6 bases separating them. CDR3: CASSLTGSSYNEQFF. The CDR3 nucleotides read TGTGCCAGCAGCTTAACCGGGAGCTCCTACAATGAGCAGTTCTTC. Supplemented by reference TRBV7-3 and TRBJ2-1, the full variable domain reads GAGVSQTPSNKVTEKGKYVELRCDPISGHTALYWYRQSLGQGPEFLIYFQGTGAADDSGLPNDRFFAVRPEGSVSTLKIQRTERGDSAVYLCASSLTGSSYNEQFFGPGTRLTVL.

The rearrangement links TRBV30 to TRBJ1-3; D gene unclear. Germline values: CDR1 GTSNPN, CDR2 SVGIG (reference sequence). The V gene lost 2 bases and the J gene lost 1 base, with 12 bases spanning the gap. CDR3 length: 15 residues. Here the CDR3 reads CAWSHYGESGNTIYF. CDR3 nucleotide sequence: TGTGCCTGGAGTCACTATGGGGAATCTGGAAACACCATATATTTT. Supplemented by reference TRBV30 and TRBJ1-3, the full variable domain reads SQTIHQWPATLVQPVGSPLSLECTVEGTSNPNLYWYRQAAGRGLQLLFYSVGIGQISSEVPQNLSASRPQDRQFILSSKKLLLSDSGFYLCAWSHYGESGNTIYFGEGSWLTVV.

The chain uses TRBV9 and TRBJ2-7; 15 bases match TRBD2. The CDR3 loop spans 16 amino acids. The trim removed 3 bases at V and 6 bases at J, leaving 7 bases unmatched. The V gene's germline CDR1 is SGDLS and CDR2 YYNGEE. DNA for the CDR3: TGTGCCAGCAGCGCGGGACTAGCGGGAGGTCTCGCCGAGCAGTACTTC. As protein: CASSAGLAGGLAEQYF.

V is TRBV4-2 and J is TRBJ2-3; D is unresolved. The germline V and J ends were trimmed by 4 bases and 4 bases, with 12 bases remaining between them. Germline V gene sequence: CDR1 LGHNA, CDR2 YNFKEQ. This CDR3 spans 14 amino acids. This chain's CDR3 is CASSPGREADTQYF. In DNA, the CDR3 is TGTGCCAGCAGCCCAGGAAGAGAGGCAGATACGCAGTATTTT.

The V gene is TRBV7-2, the J gene TRBJ2-3; 9 bases map to TRBD2. The germline CDR1 and CDR2 sequences are SGHTA and FQGNSA. The CDR3 is 14 amino acids. The junction had 1 base not matched to a gene; V was cut back by 3 bases and J by 3 bases. CDR3 bases: TGTGCCAGCAGCTTCCTAGCGGGGACAGATACGCAGTATTTT. It yields the protein CASSFLAGTDTQYF.

This clone was detected a few times. The chain employs TRBV10-2 and TRBJ2-7, with 9 bases that match TRBD2. Per the germline V gene, CDR1 is WSHSY and CDR2 is SAAADI. The CDR3 runs 14 residues. V lost 5 bases and J lost 4; bases outside the gene matches: 6. The CDR3 coding sequence is TGCGCCAGCAGTTCCCTAGCGGGACCTTACGAGCAGTACTTC. This translates into CASSSLAGPYEQYF.

This clone was observed a handful of times. V and J are TRBV10-2 and TRBJ2-1; D is possibly TRBD1 or TRBD2 (5 bases each). The CDR3 contains 11 residues. V shed 10 bases and J shed 7 bases, with 11 bases lying between them. From germline, CDR1 is WSHSY and CDR2 SAAADI. The CDR3 bases are TGCGCCATAGCAGAGGGGAATGAGCAGTTCTTC. Residues: CAIAEGNEQFF.

The gene calls are TRBV27 and TRBJ2-7; 7 bases map to TRBD1. The trim removed 5 bases at V and 1 base at J, leaving 2 bases unmatched. Per the germline V gene, CDR1 is MNHEY and CDR2 is SMNVEV (reference sequence). The CDR3 runs to 13 residues. DNA for the CDR3: TGTGCCAGCAGTAGGGGGCCTTCCTACGAGCAGTACTTC. Its protein product is CASSRGPSYEQYF.

This clone was detected a few times. This rearrangement joins TRBV28 to TRBJ2-5; the match to TRBD2 covers 11 bases. The CDR3 extends over 16 amino acids. Germline CDR1 and CDR2: MDHEN and SYDVKM. Germline trimming cut 5 bases from V and 0 bases from J; bases unmatched to any gene: 5. CDR3 residues: CASSIPGLADQETQYF. The CDR3 nucleotides are TGTGCCAGCAGTATACCGGGACTAGCGGACCAAGAGACCCAGTACTTC.

The genes are TRBV28 and TRBJ2-1, with 7 bases lining up with TRBD2. This CDR3 contains 15 residues. Germline CDR1 reads MDHEN; CDR2 reads SYDVKM. V trimming: 6 bases; J trimming: 5 bases; junction bases outside the gene matches: 10. CDR3 DNA: TGTGCCAGCAGAGGGACTACTCGGGGTAACAATGAGCAGTTCTTC. It codes for CASRGTTRGNNEQFF.